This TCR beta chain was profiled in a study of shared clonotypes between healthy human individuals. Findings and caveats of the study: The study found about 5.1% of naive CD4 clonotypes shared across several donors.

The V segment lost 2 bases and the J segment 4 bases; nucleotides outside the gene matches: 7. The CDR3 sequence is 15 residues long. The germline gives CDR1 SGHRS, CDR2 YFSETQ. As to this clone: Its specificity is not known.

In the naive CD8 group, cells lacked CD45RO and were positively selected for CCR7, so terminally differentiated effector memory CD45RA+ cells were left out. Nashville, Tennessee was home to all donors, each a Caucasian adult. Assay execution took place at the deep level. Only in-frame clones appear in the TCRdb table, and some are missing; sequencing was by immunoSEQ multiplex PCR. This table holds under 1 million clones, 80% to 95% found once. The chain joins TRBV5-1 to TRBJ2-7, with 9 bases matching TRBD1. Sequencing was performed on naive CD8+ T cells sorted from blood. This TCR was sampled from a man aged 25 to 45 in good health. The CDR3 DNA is TGCGCCAGCAGCTTCTACAGGGGGCGCAAATACGAGCAGTACTTC. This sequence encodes CASSFYRGRKYEQYF. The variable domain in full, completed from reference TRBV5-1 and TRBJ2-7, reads KAGVTQTPRYLIKTRGQQVTLSCSPISGHRSVSWYQQTPGQGLQFLFEYFSETQRNKGNFPGRFSGRQFSNSRSEMNVSTLELGDSALYLCASSFYRGRKYEQYFGPGTRLTVT.